This TCR beta chain was found in a study of blood T cell repertoires in COVID-19. Only in-frame clones appear in the TCRdb table, and some are missing; sequencing was by immunoSEQ multiplex PCR. Of some 100,000 clones detected, roughly 89% appear once; the ten largest clones hold more than 4.5%. This CDR3 is built from 16 residues. Germline lookup yields CDR1 SGHTA and CDR2 FQGNSA. Trimming removed 6 bases from V and 6 bases from J; junction bases left unmatched: 13. The sample consisted of peripheral blood. This TCR came from an elderly woman with active COVID-19. The V and J genes are TRBV7-2 and TRBJ2-1, with 8 nucleotides matching TRBD2. CDR3 in DNA: TGTGCCAGCAGTCTAGATAGCGGGGCCCCCTCCAATGAGCAGTTCTTC. Translated, it gives CASSLDSGAPSNEQFF.